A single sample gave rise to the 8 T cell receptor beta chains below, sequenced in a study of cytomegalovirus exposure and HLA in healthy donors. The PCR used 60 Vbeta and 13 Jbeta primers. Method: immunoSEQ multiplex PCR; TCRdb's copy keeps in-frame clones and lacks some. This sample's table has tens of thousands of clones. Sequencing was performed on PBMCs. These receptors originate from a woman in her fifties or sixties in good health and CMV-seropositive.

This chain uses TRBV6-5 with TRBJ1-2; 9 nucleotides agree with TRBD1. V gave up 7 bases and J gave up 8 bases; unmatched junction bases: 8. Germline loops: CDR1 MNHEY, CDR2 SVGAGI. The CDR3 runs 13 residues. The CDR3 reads CASTNPGQGGYTF. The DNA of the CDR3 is TGTGCCAGCACCAACCCGGGACAGGGCGGCTACACCTTC.

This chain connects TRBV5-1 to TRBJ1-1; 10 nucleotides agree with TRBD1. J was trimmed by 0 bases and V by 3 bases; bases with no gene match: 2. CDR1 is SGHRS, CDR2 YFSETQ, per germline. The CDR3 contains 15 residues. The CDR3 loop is CASSSGTGVNTEAFF. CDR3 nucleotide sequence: TGCGCCAGCAGCTCCGGGACAGGGGTGAACACTGAAGCTTTCTTT. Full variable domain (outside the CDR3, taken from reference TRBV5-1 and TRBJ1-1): KAGVTQTPRYLIKTRGQQVTLSCSPISGHRSVSWYQQTPGQGLQFLFEYFSETQRNKGNFPGRFSGRQFSNSRSEMNVSTLELGDSALYLCASSSGTGVNTEAFFGQGTRLTVV.

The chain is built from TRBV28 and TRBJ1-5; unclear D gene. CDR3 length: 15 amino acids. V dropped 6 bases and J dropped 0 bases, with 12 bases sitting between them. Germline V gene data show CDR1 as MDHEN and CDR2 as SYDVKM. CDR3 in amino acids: CASSVIGNSNQPQHF. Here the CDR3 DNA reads TGTGCCAGCAGCGTGATCGGGAATAGCAATCAGCCCCAGCATTTT.

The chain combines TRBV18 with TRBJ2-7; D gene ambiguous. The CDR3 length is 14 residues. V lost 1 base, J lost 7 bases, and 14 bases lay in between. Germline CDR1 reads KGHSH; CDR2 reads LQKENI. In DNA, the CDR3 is TGTGCCAGCTCACCACTAGATACGCTGACTGAGCAGTACTTC. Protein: CASSPLDTLTEQYF.

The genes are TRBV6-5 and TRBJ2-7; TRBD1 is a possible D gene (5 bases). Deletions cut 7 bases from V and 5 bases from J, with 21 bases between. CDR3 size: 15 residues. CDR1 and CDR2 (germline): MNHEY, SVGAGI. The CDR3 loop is CASKRGAFGVDEQYF. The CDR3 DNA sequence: TGTGCCAGCAAAAGGGGCGCTTTTGGGGTAGACGAGCAGTACTTC.

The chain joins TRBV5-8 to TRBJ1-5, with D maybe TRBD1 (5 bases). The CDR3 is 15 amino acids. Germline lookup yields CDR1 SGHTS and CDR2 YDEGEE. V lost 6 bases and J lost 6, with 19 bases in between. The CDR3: CASTRGGSSGQPQHF. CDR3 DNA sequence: TGTGCCAGCACCCGGGGGGGTAGTTCAGGTCAGCCCCAGCATTTT.

CDR3 loop: CASRPDRGEGSTQYF. Here the CDR3 DNA reads TGTGCCAGCAGACCGGACAGGGGCGAGGGGTCTACGCAGTATTTT. The V call is TRBV6-5, the J call TRBJ2-3; 9 bases fit TRBD1. Germline values: CDR1 MNHEY, CDR2 SVGAGI. The CDR3 has 15 residues. Trimming at V came to 6 bases and at J to 8 bases, leaving 12 bases not matched to a gene.

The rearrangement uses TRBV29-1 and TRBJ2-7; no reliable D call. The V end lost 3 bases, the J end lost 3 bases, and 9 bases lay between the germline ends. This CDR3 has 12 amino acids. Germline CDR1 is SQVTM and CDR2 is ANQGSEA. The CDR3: CSVEPVHYEQYF. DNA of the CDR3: TGCAGCGTTGAGCCAGTCCACTACGAGCAGTACTTC.